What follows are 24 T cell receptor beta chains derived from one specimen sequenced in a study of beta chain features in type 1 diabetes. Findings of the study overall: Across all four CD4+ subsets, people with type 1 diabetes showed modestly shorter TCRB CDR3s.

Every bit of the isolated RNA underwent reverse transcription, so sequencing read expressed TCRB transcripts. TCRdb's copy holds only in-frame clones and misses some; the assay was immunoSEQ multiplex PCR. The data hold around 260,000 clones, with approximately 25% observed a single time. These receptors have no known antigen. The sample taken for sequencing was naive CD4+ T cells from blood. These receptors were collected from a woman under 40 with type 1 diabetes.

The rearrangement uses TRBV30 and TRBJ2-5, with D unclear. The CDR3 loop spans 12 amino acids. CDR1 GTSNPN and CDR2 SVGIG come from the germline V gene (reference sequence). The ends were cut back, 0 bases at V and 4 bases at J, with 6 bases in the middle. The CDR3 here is CAWSVIIETQYF. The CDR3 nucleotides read TGTGCCTGGAGTGTAATTATAGAGACCCAGTACTTC.

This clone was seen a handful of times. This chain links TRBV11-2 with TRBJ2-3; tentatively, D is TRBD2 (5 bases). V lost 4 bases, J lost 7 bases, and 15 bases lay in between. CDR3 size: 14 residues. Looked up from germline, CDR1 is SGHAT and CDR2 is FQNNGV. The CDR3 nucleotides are TGTGCCAGCAGCTCATTCGGGGAGTTAAATACGCAGTATTTT. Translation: CASSSFGELNTQYF.

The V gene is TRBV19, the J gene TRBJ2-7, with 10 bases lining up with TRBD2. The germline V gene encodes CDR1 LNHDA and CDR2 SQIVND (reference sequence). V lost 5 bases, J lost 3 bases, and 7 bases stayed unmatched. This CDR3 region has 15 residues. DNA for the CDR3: TGTGCCAGTAGTGACTCTAGCGGGAGTAACTACGAGCAGTACTTC. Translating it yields CASSDSSGSNYEQYF.

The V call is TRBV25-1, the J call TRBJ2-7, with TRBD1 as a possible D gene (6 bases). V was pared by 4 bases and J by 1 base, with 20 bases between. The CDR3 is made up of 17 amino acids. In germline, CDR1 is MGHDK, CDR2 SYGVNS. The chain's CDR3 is CASSARGLSDWSYEQYF. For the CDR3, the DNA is TGTGCCAGCAGTGCCAGGGGATTAAGTGATTGGTCCTACGAGCAGTACTTC.

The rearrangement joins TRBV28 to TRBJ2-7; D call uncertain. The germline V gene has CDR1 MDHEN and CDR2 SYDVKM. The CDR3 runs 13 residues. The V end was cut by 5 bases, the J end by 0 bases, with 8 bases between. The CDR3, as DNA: TGTGCCAGCAGTACCCCGGGCTCCTACGAGCAGTACTTC. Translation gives CASSTPGSYEQYF. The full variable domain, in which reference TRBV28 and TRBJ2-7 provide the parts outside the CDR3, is DVKVTQSSRYLVKRTGEKVFLECVQDMDHENMFWYRQDPGLGLRLIYFSYDVKMKEKGDIPEGYSVSREKKERFSLILESASTNQTSMYLCASSTPGSYEQYFGPGTRLTVT.

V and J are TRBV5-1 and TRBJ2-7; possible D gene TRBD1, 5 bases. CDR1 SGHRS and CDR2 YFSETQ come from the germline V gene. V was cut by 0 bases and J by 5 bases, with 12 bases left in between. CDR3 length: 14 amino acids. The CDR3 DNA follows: TGCGCCAGCAGCTTGGAGGGCAGGGCCCACGAGCAGTACTTC. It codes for CASSLEGRAHEQYF.

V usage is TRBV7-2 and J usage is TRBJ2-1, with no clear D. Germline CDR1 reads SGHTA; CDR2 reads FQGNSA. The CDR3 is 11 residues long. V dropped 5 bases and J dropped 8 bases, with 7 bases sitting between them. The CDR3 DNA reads TGTGCCAGCAGCCTGAGCGATGAGCAGTTCTTC. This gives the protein CASSLSDEQFF.

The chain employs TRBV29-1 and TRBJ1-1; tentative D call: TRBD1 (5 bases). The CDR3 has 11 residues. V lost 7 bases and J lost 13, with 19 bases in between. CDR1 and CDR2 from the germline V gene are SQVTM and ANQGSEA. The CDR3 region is CSAQVGQRGFF. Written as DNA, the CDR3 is TGCAGCGCTCAAGTGGGGCAACGCGGTTTCTTT.

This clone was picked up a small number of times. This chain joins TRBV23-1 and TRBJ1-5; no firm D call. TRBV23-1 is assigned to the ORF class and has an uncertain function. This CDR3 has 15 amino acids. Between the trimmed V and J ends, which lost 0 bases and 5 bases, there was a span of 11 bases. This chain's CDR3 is CASSQSPVTDQPQHF. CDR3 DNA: TGCGCCAGCAGTCAATCGCCGGTCACAGATCAGCCCCAGCATTTT.

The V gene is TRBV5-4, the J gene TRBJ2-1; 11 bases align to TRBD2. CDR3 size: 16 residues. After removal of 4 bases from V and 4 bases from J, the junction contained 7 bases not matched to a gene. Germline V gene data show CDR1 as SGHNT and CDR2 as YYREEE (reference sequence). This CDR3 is CASSTGLAVEYNEQFF. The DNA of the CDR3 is TGTGCCAGCAGCACGGGACTAGCGGTGGAATACAATGAGCAGTTCTTC.

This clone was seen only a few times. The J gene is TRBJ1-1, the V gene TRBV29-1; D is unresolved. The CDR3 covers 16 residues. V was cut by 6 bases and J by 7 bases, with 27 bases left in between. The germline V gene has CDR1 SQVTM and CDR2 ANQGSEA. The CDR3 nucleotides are TGCAGCGTCGCTAGTTCATCTTCCCTTTTAGGCGGTGAAGCTTTCTTT. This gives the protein CSVASSSSLLGGEAFF. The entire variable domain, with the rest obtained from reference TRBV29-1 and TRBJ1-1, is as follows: SAVISQKPSRDICQRGTSLTIQCQVDSQVTMMFWYRQQPGQSLTLIATANQGSEATYESGFVIDKFPISRPNLTFSTLTVSNMSPEDSSIYLCSVASSSSLLGGEAFFGQGTRLTVV.

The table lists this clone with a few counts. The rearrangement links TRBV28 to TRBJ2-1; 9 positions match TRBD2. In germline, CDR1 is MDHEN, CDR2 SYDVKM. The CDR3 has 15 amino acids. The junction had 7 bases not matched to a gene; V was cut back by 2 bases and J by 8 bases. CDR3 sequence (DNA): TGTGCCAGCAGTTTAGCGGGAGGGCCGAGGTATGAGCAGTTCTTC. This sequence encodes CASSLAGGPRYEQFF.

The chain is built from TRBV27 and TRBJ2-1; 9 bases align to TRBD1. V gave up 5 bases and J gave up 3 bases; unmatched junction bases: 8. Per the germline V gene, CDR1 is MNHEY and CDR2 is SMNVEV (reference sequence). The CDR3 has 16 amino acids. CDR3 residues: CASSKIPDRGYNEQFF. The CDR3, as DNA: TGTGCCAGCAGTAAGATCCCGGACAGGGGCTACAATGAGCAGTTCTTC.

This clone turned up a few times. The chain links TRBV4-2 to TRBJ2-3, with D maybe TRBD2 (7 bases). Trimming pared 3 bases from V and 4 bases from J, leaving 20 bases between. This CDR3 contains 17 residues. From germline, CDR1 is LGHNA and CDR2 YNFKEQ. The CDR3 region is CASSQYRGAGEADTQYF. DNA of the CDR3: TGTGCCAGCAGCCAGTATCGGGGGGCGGGAGAGGCAGATACGCAGTATTTT.

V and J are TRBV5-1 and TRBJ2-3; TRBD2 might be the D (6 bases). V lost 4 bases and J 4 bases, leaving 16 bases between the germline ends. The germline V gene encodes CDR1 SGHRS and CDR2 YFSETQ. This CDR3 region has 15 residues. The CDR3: CASSTGNRDSDTQYF. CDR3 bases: TGCGCCAGCAGCACCGGAAACCGGGACTCAGATACGCAGTATTTT.

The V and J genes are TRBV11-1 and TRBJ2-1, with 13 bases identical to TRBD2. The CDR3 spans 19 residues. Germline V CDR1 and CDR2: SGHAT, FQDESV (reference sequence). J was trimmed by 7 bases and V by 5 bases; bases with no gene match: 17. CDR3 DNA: TGTGCCAGCAGCGCGACGACGGGACTAGCGGGAACGTTGGGGAATGAGCAGTTCTTC. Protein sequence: CASSATTGLAGTLGNEQFF.

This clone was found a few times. In DNA form, the CDR3 reads TGTGCCAGCGGGGACAGGGGCCTCGATGGCTACACCTTC. Translated: CASGDRGLDGYTF. The V and J genes are TRBV6-6 and TRBJ1-2, with TRBD1 matching 10 bases. V lost 8 bases and J lost 6; bases outside the gene matches: 6. The CDR3 covers 13 residues. Germline V CDR1 and CDR2: MNHNY, SVGAGI (reference sequence).

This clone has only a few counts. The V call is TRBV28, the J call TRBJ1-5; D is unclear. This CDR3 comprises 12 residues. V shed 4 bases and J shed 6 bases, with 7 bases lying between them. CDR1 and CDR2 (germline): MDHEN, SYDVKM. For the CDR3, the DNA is TGTGCCAGCAGTTGGAGTCTTCAGCCCCAGCATTTT. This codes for CASSWSLQPQHF. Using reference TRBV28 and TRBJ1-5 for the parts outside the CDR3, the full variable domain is DVKVTQSSRYLVKRTGEKVFLECVQDMDHENMFWYRQDPGLGLRLIYFSYDVKMKEKGDIPEGYSVSREKKERFSLILESASTNQTSMYLCASSWSLQPQHFGDGTRLSIL.

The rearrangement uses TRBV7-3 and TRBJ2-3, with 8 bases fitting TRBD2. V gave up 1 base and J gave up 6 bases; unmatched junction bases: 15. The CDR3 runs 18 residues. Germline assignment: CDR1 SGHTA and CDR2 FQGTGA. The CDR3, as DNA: TGTGCCAGCAGCTTAAACGGTAGAAGCGGGAGCTACCGGGATACGCAGTATTTT. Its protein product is CASSLNGRSGSYRDTQYF. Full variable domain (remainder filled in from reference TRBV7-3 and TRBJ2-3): GAGVSQTPSNKVTEKGKYVELRCDPISGHTALYWYRQSLGQGPEFLIYFQGTGAADDSGLPNDRFFAVRPEGSVSTLKIQRTERGDSAVYLCASSLNGRSGSYRDTQYFGPGTRLTVL.

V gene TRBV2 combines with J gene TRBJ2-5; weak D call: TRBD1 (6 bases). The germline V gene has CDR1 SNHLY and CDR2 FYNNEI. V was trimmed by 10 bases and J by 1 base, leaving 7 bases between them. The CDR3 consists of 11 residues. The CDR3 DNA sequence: TGTGCCACAGGGGTCCAAGAGACCCAGTACTTC. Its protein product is CATGVQETQYF.

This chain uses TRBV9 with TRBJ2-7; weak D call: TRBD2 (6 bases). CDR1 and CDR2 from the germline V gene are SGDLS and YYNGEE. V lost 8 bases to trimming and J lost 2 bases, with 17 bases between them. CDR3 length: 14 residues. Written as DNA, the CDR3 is TGTGCCAGAGACGGGAGAGGCGCCCCCTACGAGCAGTACTTC. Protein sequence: CARDGRGAPYEQYF.

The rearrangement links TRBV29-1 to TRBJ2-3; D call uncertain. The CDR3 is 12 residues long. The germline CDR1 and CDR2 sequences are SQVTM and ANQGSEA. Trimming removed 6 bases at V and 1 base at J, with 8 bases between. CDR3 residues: CSVAPRTDTQYF. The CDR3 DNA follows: TGCAGCGTGGCCCCCCGCACAGATACGCAGTATTTT.

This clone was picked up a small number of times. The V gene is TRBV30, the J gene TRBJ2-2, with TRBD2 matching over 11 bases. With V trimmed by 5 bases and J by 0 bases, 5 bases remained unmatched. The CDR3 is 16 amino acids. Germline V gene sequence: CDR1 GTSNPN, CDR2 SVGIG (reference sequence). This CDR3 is CAWGGLAEANTGELFF. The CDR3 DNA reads TGTGCCTGGGGGGGACTAGCGGAGGCGAACACCGGGGAGCTGTTTTTT.

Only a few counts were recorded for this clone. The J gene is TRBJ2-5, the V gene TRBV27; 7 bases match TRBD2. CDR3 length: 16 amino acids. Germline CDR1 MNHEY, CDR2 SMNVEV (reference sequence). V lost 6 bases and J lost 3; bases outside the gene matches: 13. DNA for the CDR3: TGTGCCAGCAGCCCAGGGAGGGGCGGGTGGGAAGAGACCCAGTACTTC. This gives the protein CASSPGRGGWEETQYF.